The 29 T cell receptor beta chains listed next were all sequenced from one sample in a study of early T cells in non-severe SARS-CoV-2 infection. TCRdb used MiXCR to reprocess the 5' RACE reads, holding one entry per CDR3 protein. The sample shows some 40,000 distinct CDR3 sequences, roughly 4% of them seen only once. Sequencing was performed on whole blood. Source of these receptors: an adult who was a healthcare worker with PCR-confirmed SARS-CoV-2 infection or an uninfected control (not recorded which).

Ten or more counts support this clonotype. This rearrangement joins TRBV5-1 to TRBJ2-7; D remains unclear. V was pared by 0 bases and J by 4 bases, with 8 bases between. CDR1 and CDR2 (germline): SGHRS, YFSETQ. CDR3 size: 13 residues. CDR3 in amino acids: CASSLDLKYEQYF. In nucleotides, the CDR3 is TGCGCCAGCAGCTTGGATCTCAAATACGAGCAGTACTTC.

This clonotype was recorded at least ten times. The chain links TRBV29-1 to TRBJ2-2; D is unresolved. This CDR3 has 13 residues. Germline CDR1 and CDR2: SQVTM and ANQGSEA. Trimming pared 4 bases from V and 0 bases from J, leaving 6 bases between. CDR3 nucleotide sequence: TGCAGCGTTGGCTCCCCGAACACCGGGGAGCTGTTTTTT. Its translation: CSVGSPNTGELFF.

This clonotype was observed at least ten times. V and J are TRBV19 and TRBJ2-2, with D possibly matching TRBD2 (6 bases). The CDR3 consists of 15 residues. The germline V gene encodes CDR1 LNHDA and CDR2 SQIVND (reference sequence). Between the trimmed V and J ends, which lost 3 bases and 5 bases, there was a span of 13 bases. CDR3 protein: CASSIREVRTGELFF. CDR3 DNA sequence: TGTGCCAGTAGTATCAGGGAGGTCCGTACCGGGGAGCTGTTTTTT.

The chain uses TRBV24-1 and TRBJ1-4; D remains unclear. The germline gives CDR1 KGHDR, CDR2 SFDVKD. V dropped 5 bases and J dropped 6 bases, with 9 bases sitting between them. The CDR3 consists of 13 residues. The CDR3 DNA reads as TGTGCCACCAGTGGTGATACCTATGAAAAACTGTTTTTT. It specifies CATSGDTYEKLFF.

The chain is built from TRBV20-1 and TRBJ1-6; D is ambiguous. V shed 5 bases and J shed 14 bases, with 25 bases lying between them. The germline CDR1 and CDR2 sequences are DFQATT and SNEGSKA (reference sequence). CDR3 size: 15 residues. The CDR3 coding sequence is TGCAGTGCTCCCACCGGGATAGGTTTTTTCCGTGCCCTCCACTTT. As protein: CSAPTGIGFFRALHF.

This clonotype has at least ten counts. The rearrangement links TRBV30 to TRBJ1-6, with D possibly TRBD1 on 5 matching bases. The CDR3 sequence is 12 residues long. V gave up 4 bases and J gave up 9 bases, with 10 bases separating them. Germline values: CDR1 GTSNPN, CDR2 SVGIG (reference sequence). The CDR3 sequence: CAWTGGGSPLHF. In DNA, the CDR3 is TGTGCCTGGACGGGCGGGGGTTCACCCCTCCACTTT. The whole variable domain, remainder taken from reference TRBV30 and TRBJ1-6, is SQTIHQWPATLVQPVGSPLSLECTVEGTSNPNLYWYRQAAGRGLQLLFYSVGIGQISSEVPQNLSASRPQDRQFILSSKKLLLSDSGFYLCAWTGGGSPLHFGNGTRLTVT.

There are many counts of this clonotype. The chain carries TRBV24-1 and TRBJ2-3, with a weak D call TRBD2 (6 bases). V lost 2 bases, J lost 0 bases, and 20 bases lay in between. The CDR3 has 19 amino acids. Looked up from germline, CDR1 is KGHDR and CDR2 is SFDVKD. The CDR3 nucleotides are TGTGCCACCAGTGATTCATCGACTGGTAGCGGAACTAGCACAGATACGCAGTATTTT. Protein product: CATSDSSTGSGTSTDTQYF.

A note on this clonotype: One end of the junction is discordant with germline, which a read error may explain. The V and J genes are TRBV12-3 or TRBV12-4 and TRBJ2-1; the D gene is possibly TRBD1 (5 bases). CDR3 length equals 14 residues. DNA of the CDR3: TGTGCCGGCAGTTCCAGGGTTGGCTACAATGAGCAGTTCTTC. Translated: CAGSSRVGYNEQFF.

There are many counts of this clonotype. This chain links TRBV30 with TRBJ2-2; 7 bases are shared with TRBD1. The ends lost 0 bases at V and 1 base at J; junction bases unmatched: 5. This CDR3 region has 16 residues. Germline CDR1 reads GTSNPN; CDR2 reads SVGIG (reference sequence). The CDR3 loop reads CAWSVVQGRNTGELFF. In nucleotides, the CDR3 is TGTGCCTGGAGTGTAGTACAGGGGAGGAACACCGGGGAGCTGTTTTTT.

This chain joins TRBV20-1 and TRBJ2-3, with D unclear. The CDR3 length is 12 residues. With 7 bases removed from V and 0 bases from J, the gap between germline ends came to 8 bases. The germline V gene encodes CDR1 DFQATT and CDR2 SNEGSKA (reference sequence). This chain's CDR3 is CSGRQSTDTQYF. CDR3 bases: TGCAGTGGACGTCAGAGCACAGATACGCAGTATTTT.

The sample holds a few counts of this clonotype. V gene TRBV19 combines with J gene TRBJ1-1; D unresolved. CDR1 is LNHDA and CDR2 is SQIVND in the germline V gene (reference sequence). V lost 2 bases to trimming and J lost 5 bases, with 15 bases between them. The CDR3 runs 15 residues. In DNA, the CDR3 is TGTGCCAGTAGTATAATTTGGGGTGGGGAGACTGAAGCTTTCTTT. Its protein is CASSIIWGGETEAFF.

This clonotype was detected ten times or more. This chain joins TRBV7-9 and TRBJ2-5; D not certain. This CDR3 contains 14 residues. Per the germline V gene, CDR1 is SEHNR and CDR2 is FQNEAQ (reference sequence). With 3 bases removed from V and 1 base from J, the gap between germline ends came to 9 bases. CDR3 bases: TGTGCCAGCAGCTTCCCCTTGGCCCAAGAGACCCAGTACTTC. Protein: CASSFPLAQETQYF. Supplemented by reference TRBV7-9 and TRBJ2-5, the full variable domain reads DTGVSQNPRHKITKRGQNVTFRCDPISEHNRLYWYRQTLGQGPEFLTYFQNEAQLEKSRLLSDRFSAERPKGSFSTLEIQRTEQGDSAMYLCASSFPLAQETQYFGPGTRLLVL.

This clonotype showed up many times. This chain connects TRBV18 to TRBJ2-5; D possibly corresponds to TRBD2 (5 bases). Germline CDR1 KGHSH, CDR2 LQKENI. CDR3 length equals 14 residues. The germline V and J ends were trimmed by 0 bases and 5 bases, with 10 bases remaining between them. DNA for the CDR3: TGTGCCAGCTCACCACCCGAGGGTCGGGAGACCCAGTACTTC. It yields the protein CASSPPEGRETQYF.

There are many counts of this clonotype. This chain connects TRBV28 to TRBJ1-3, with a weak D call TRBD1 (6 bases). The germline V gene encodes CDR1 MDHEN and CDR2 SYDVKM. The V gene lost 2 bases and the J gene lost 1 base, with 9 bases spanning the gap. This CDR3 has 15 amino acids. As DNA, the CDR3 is TGTGCCAGCAGTTTAGTAACAGGGTCTGGAAACACCATATATTTT. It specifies CASSLVTGSGNTIYF. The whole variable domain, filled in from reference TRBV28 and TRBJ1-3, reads DVKVTQSSRYLVKRTGEKVFLECVQDMDHENMFWYRQDPGLGLRLIYFSYDVKMKEKGDIPEGYSVSREKKERFSLILESASTNQTSMYLCASSLVTGSGNTIYFGEGSWLTVV.

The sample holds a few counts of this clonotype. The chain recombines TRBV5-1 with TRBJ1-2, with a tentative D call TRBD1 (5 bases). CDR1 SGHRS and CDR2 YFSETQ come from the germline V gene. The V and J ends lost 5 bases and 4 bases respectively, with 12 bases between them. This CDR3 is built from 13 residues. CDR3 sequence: CASSPGRGYGYTF. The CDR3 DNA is TGCGCCAGCAGTCCAGGGAGAGGCTATGGCTACACCTTC.

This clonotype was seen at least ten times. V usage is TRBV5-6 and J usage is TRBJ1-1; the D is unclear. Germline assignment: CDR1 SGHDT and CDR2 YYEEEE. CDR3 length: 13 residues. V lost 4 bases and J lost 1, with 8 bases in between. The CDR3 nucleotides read TGTGCCAGCAGCCCCGATTCGAACACTGAAGCTTTCTTT. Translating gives CASSPDSNTEAFF. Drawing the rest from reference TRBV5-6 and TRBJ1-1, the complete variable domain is DAGVTQSPTHLIKTRGQQVTLRCSPKSGHDTVSWYQQALGQGPQFIFQYYEEEERQRGNFPDRFSGHQFPNYSSELNVNALLLGDSALYLCASSPDSNTEAFFGQGTRLTVV.

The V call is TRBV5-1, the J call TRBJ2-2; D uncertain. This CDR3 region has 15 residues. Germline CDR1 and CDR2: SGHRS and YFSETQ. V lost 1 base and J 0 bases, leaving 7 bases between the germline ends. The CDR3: CASSLLQTNTGELFF. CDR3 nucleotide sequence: TGCGCCAGCAGCTTGCTCCAGACGAACACCGGGGAGCTGTTTTTT. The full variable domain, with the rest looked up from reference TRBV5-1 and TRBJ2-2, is KAGVTQTPRYLIKTRGQQVTLSCSPISGHRSVSWYQQTPGQGLQFLFEYFSETQRNKGNFPGRFSGRQFSNSRSEMNVSTLELGDSALYLCASSLLQTNTGELFFGEGSRLTVL.

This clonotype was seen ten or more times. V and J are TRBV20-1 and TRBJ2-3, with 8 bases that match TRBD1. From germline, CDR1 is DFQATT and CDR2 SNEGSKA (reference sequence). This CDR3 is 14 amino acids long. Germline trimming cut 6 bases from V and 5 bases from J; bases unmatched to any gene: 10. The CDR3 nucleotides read TGCAGTGCCGCAACAGGACAGGGTTTAGATACGCAGTATTTT. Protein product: CSAATGQGLDTQYF.

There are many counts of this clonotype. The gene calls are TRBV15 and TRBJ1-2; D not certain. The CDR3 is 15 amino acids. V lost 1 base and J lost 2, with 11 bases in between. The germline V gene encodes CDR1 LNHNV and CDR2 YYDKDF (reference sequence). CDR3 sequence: CATSRGDYSNYGYTF. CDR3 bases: TGTGCCACCAGCAGAGGAGATTACAGCAACTATGGCTACACCTTC.

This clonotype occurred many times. CDR3 sequence reads: CASSPTGGTGYTF. The CDR3 DNA reads as TGTGCCAGCAGCCCGACAGGGGGGACTGGCTACACCTTC. The chain joins TRBV7-9 to TRBJ1-2; TRBD1 matches 9 bases. The CDR3 spans 13 residues. The V and J ends lost 5 bases and 7 bases, in that order; junction bases with no gene match: 5. Germline-derived CDR1 and CDR2 are SEHNR and FQNEAQ (reference sequence).

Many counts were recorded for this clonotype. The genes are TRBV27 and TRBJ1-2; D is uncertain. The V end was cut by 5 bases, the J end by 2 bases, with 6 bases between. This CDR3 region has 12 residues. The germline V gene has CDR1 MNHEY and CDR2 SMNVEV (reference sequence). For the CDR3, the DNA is TGTGCCAGCAGTCCGGACAACTATGGCTACACCTTC. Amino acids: CASSPDNYGYTF.

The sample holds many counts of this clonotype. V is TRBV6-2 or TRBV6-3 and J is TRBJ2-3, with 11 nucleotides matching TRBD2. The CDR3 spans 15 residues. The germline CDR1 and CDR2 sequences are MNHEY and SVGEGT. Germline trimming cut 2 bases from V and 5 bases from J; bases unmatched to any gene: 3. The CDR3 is CASSYPGLAEDTQYF. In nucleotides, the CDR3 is TGTGCCAGCAGTTACCCGGGACTAGCGGAAGATACGCAGTATTTT.

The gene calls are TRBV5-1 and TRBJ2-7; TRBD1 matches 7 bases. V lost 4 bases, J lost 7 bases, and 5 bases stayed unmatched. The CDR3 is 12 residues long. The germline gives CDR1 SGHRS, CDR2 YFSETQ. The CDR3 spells CASSSQGDEQYF. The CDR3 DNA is TGCGCCAGCAGCAGTCAGGGGGATGAGCAGTACTTC.

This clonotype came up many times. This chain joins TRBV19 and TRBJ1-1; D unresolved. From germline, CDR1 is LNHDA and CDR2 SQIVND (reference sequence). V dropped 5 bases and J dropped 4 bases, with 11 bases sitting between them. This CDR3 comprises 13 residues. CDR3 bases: TGTGCCAGTAGTCTCTCATTGATCACTGAAGCTTTCTTT. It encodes CASSLSLITEAFF.

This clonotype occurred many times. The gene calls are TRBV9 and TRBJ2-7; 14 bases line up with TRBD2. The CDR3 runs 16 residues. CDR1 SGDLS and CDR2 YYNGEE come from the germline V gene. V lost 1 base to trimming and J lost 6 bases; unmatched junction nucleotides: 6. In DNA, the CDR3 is TGTGCCAGCAGCGTATCACCGGGACTAGCGGGAGTCGAGCAGTACTTC. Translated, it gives CASSVSPGLAGVEQYF.

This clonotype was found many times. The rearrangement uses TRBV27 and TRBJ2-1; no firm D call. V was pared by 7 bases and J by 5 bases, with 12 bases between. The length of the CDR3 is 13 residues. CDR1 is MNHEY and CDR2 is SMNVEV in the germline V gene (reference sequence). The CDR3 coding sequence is TGTGCCAGCACCGGGCAGCCCGACAATGAGCAGTTCTTC. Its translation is CASTGQPDNEQFF.

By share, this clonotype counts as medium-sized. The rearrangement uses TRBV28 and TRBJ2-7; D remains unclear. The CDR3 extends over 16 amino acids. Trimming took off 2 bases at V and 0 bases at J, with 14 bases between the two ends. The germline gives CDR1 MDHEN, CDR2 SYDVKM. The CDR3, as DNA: TGTGCCAGCAGTTTAGCATGGGTCCAAAGCTCCTACGAGCAGTACTTC. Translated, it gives CASSLAWVQSSYEQYF.

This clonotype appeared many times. The CDR3 coding sequence is TGTGCCAGCAGGACAGGGGTGGCTGAAGCTTTCTTT. Protein product: CASRTGVAEAFF. The chain combines TRBV3-1 with TRBJ1-1, with 8 bases identical to TRBD1. This CDR3 contains 12 residues. Germline lookup yields CDR1 LGHDT and CDR2 YNNKEL (reference sequence). J gave up 6 bases and V 6 bases, and 3 bases lay outside the gene matches.

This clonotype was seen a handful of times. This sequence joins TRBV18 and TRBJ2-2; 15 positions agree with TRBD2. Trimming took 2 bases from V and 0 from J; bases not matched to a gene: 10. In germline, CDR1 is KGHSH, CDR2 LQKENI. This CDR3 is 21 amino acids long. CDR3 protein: CASSPGLAGGPAKANTGELFF. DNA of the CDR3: TGTGCCAGCTCACCAGGACTAGCGGGAGGGCCCGCTAAAGCGAACACCGGGGAGCTGTTTTTT.